The T cell receptor (beta chain) described here comes from a study of blood T cells in healthy people across ages. Note on this clonotype: One junction end disagrees with the germline gene, perhaps due to a read error.

Then a second PCR, running roughly 7 to 11 cycles, was carried out with a sample-barcoded 5' primer and a J-beta primer mix. One entry per CDR3 protein, called by TCRdb with MiXCR from the 5' RACE reads. The sample shows approximately 1,000,000 distinct CDR3 sequences, about two fifths of them seen only once. Sequenced material: blood. The TCR comes from a man aged 18 to 30 in good health.

CDR3 coding DNA: TGTGCCTGCAGCCCACATTCTCGGGGCTTGTTCTTC. Its translation: CACSPHSRGLFF. The gene calls are TRBV6-5 and TRBJ2-1; D is perhaps TRBD1 or TRBD2 (5 bases each). CDR1 MNHEY and CDR2 SVGAGI come from the germline V gene. The CDR3 spans 12 residues.